This TCR beta chain came from a study of shared clonotypes between healthy human individuals. Study-wide background: Three CD4 naive, three CD4 memory, two CD8 naive and one CD8 memory plate were used per donor.

General study findings and limits: Large sequencing depth failed to make sorted-subset sequencing complete, rarefaction showed. A generally larger estimated richness was seen in naive subsets than in memory subsets.

Donors were healthy HIV-negative adults without recent acute infections or vaccinations. Assay used: immunoSEQ multiplex PCR; TCRdb lists only in-frame clones, some missing. The repertoire holds hundreds of thousands of clones, 74% seen once, with under 2% in the top ten. As to this clone: What it binds is unknown.

Looked up from germline, CDR1 is DFQATT and CDR2 is SNEGSKA (reference sequence). Trimming removed 6 bases from V and 11 bases from J, with 15 bases in between. The CDR3 runs 11 residues. The TCR comes from a woman aged 30 to 39 in good health. The material sequenced was memory CD4+ T cells sorted from blood. The subset is: CD45RA-negative fraction. This chain connects TRBV20-1 to TRBJ2-3; a weak D match, TRBD1 (6 bases). CDR3 sequence (DNA): TGCAGTGCGTCACTAGGGGGTAGGCAGTATTTT. Translation gives CSASLGGRQYF.